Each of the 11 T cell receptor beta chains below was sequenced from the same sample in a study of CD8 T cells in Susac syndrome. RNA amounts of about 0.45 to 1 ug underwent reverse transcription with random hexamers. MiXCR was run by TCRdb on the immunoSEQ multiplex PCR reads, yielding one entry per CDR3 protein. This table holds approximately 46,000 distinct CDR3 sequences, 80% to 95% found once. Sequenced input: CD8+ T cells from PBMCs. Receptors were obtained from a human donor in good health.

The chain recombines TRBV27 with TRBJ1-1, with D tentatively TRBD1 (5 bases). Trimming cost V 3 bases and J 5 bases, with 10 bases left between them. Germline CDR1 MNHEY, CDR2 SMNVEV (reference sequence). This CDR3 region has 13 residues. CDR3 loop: CASSFGGRTEAFF. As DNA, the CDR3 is TGTGCCAGCAGTTTCGGGGGGAGAACTGAAGCTTTCTTT.

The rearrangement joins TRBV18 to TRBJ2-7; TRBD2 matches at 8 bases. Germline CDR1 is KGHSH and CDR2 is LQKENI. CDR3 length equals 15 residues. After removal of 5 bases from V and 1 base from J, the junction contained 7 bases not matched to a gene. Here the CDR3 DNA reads TGTGCCAGCTCATCTACCGGGACTAGATCCTACGAGCAGTACTTC. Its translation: CASSSTGTRSYEQYF.

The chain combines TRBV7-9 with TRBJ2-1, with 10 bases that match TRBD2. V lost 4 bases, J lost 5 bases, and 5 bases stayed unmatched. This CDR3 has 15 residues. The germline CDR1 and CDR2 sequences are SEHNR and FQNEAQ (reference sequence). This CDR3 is CASSSGLAEHNEQFF. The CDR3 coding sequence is TGTGCCAGCAGCTCCGGACTAGCGGAACACAATGAGCAGTTCTTC.

The CDR3 sequence is CASSLGPGATPGNEQYF. CDR3 nucleotides: TGTGCCAGCAGCTTAGGCCCGGGTGCGACACCTGGGAACGAGCAGTACTTC. The genes are TRBV13 and TRBJ2-7; D is unresolved. Between the trimmed V and J ends, which lost 0 bases and 5 bases, there was a span of 20 bases. This CDR3 has 17 amino acids. The germline CDR1 and CDR2 sequences are PRHDT and FYEKMQ (reference sequence).

CDR3 loop: CASRSGLNTEAFF. CDR3 sequence (DNA): TGTGCCAGTAGGTCCGGGCTCAACACTGAAGCTTTCTTT. The gene calls are TRBV19 and TRBJ1-1; D call uncertain. Germline assignment: CDR1 LNHDA and CDR2 SQIVND (reference sequence). CDR3 length: 13 residues. V lost 6 bases and J 2 bases, leaving 10 bases between the germline ends.

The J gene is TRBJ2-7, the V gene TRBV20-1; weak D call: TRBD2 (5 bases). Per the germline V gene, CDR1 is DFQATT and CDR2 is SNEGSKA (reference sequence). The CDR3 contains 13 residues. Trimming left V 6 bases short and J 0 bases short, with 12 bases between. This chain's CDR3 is CSAPRESSYEQYF. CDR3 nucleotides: TGCAGTGCCCCAAGGGAGAGCTCCTACGAGCAGTACTTC.

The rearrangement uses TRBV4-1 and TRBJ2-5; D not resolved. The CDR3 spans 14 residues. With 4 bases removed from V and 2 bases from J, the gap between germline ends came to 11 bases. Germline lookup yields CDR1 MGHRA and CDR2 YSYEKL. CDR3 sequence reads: CASSLSLGQETQYF. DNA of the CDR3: TGCGCCAGCAGCCTTTCCTTGGGACAAGAGACCCAGTACTTC.

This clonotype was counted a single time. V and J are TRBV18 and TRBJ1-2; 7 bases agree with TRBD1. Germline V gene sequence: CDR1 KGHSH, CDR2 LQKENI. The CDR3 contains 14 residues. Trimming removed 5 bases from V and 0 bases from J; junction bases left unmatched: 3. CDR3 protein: CASSYRGANYGYTF. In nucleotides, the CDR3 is TGTGCCAGCTCATACAGGGGAGCTAACTATGGCTACACCTTC.

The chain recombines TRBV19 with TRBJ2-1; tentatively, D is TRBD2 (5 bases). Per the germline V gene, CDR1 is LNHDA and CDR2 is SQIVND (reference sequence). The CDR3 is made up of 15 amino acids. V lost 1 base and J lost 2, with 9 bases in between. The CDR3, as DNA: TGTGCCAGTAGTATAGGCGGGCACCCCTACAATGAGCAGTTCTTC. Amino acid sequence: CASSIGGHPYNEQFF.

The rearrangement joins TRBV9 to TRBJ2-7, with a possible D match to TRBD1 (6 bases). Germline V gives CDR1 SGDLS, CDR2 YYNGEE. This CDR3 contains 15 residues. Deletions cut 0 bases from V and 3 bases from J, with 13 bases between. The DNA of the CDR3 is TGTGCCAGCAGCGTAGAAGACAGGACCGTCTACGAGCAGTACTTC. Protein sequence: CASSVEDRTVYEQYF.

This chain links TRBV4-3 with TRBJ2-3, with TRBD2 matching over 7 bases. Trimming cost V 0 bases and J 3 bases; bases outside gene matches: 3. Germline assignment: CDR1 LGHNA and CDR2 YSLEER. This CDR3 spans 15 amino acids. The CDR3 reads CASSQDGGSTDTQYF. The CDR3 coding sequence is TGCGCCAGCAGCCAAGATGGCGGGAGTACAGATACGCAGTATTTT.